This T cell receptor beta chain was identified in a study of T cell responses to AZD1222 COVID-19 vaccine. This clone showed up just a few times. Its antigen is undetermined. CDR3 length: 17 amino acids. Between the trimmed V and J ends, which lost 4 bases and 4 bases, there was a span of 22 bases. Germline CDR1 MGHRA, CDR2 YSYEKL. Whole-study results and caveats: Elevations in Spike-specific TCR breadth and depth followed administration of two AZD1222 doses. The span of vaccine-associated CD4 TCRs extended across spike, with dominance at 160-218 and 743-854.

TCRdb keeps only in-frame clones here, not all; method: immunoSEQ multiplex PCR. The table lists some 96,000 clones, approximately 84% of them singletons, with over 12% in the top ten. This sequence joins TRBV4-1 and TRBJ1-2, with TRBD1 as a possible D gene (5 bases). Sequenced material: peripheral blood, taken 28 days after the second AZD1222 dose. The sequence derives from an adult who received the AZD1222 COVID-19 vaccine. The DNA of the CDR3 is TGCGCCAGCAGCCGCCTAATGAGGGGAAGGCAGGTCTATGGCTACACCTTC. Translated, it gives CASSRLMRGRQVYGYTF.